The 19 T cell receptor beta chains below were found in one sample sequenced in a study of shared clonotypes between healthy human individuals. Sequencing was performed with immunoSEQ multiplex PCR; in TCRdb, only in-frame clones are kept and a portion is missing. The data hold about 500,000 clones, with roughly 80% observed a single time. The sequencing sample was made of PBMCs. These receptors originate from a middle-aged woman in good health. Some clones in this sample may be carry-over from other donors' samples.

About this clone itself: This may come from a read error, since a much larger clone is one base off. The chain uses TRBV28 and TRBJ2-4, with 8 nucleotides matching TRBD1. The CDR3 is 16 amino acids. Germline V CDR1 and CDR2: MDHEN, SYDVKM. CDR3 in DNA: TGTGCTCACAGTTTATCCCAGGGGGCTGGCAAAGACATTCAGTACTTC. Its translation is CAHSLSQGAGKDIQYF.

The DNA of the CDR3 is TGTGCCAGCAGTGAGGGCAGCTATGGCTACACCTTC. Residues: CASSEGSYGYTF. The chain is built from TRBV25-1 and TRBJ1-2; D is uncertain. The V and J ends lost 3 bases and 4 bases respectively, with 6 bases between them. The length of the CDR3 is 12 residues. Germline CDR1 is MGHDK and CDR2 is SYGVNS.

J is TRBJ1-1 and V is TRBV9; maybe TRBD1 (5 bases). The V gene's germline CDR1 is SGDLS and CDR2 YYNGEE. This CDR3 spans 14 amino acids. The ends were cut back, 7 bases at V and 0 bases at J, with 13 bases in the middle. The CDR3, as DNA: TGTGCCAGCGGGGATGGGGCTCTGAACACTGAAGCTTTCTTT. Translation: CASGDGALNTEAFF.

This clone was seen a single time. One junction end disagrees with the germline gene, perhaps due to a read error. The chain employs TRBV5-6 and TRBJ1-1, with 7 bases fitting TRBD1. In germline, CDR1 is SGHDT, CDR2 YYEEEE. This CDR3 is 13 amino acids long. In DNA form, the CDR3 reads TGTGCCAGCAGCTCAGGGGGATACACCGAAGCTTTCTTT. As protein: CASSSGGYTEAFF.

This chain links TRBV6-6 with TRBJ1-1; D is perhaps TRBD1 (5 bases). The CDR3 length is 14 residues. Trimming pared 3 bases from V and 1 base from J, leaving 9 bases between. Per the germline V gene, CDR1 is MNHNY and CDR2 is SVGAGI (reference sequence). CDR3 coding DNA: TGTGCCAGCAGTTATTTTACAGGGAACACTGAAGCTTTCTTT. Translation: CASSYFTGNTEAFF.

The chain recombines TRBV19 with TRBJ2-7; 13 bases map to TRBD2. Per germline, CDR1 LNHDA and CDR2 SQIVND (reference sequence). The CDR3 totals 15 residues. V dropped 4 bases and J dropped 6; count of bases not matched to a gene: 6. CDR3 amino acids: CASSTTSGRPSEQYF. The CDR3 DNA reads TGTGCCAGTAGTACGACTAGCGGGAGGCCCTCCGAGCAGTACTTC.

The rearrangement uses TRBV5-4 and TRBJ1-4; TRBD1 might be the D (5 bases). The germline gives CDR1 SGHNT, CDR2 YYREEE (reference sequence). The CDR3 length is 15 residues. The ends were cut back, 5 bases at V and 0 bases at J, with 11 bases in the middle. CDR3 sequence reads: CASRAGTSTNEKLFF. The CDR3 coding sequence is TGTGCCAGCAGGGCCGGGACTTCAACTAATGAAAAACTGTTTTTT.

This clone has a handful of counts. The chain links TRBV7-8 to TRBJ2-7, with 8 bases matching TRBD1. The J segment lost 3 bases and the V segment lost 0 bases, leaving 1 base of the junction unmatched. CDR1 is SGHVS, CDR2 FQNEAQ, per germline. The CDR3 covers 14 residues. CDR3 nucleotides: TGTGCCAGCAGCTTAGCCGGACAGGGCTACGAGCAGTACTTC. Translation: CASSLAGQGYEQYF. The full variable domain, in which reference TRBV7-8 and TRBJ2-7 provide the parts outside the CDR3, is GAGVSQSPRYKVAKRGQDVALRCDPISGHVSLFWYQQALGQGPEFLTYFQNEAQLDKSGLPSDRFFAERPEGSVSTLKIQRTQQEDSAVYLCASSLAGQGYEQYFGPGTRLTVT.

The rearrangement links TRBV5-1 to TRBJ1-2; D not resolved. Germline CDR1 SGHRS, CDR2 YFSETQ. The V end was cut by 1 base, the J end by 8 bases, with 12 bases between. This CDR3 is built from 13 residues. The CDR3 DNA follows: TGCGCCAGCAGCTTGTTGCCAGATCGAGGCTACACCTTC. The encoded protein is CASSLLPDRGYTF.

The chain links TRBV7-2 to TRBJ1-5; D unclear. Germline CDR1 and CDR2: SGHTA and FQGNSA. V lost 5 bases, J lost 3 bases, and 14 bases lay in between. The length of the CDR3 is 15 residues. The CDR3 DNA reads as TGTGCCAGCAGCCCAATCGGGCAGAACAATCAGCCCCAGCATTTT. Translation: CASSPIGQNNQPQHF. Based on the CDR3 plus reference TRBV7-2 and TRBJ1-5, the full variable domain is GAGVSQSPSNKVTEKGKDVELRCDPISGHTALYWYRQSLGQGLEFLIYFQGNSAPDKSGLPSDRFSAERTGGSVSTLTIQRTQQEDSAVYLCASSPIGQNNQPQHFGDGTRLSIL.

Here the CDR3 reads CASSYSSGSINEQFF. The CDR3 nucleotides are TGCGCCAGCAGCTACTCTAGCGGGAGTATTAATGAGCAGTTCTTC. The chain carries TRBV5-1 and TRBJ2-1, with 10 positions matching TRBD2. Per the germline V gene, CDR1 is SGHRS and CDR2 is YFSETQ. The CDR3 spans 15 residues. Losses at the gene ends were 3 bases for V and 7 bases for J; bases not matched to a gene: 7.

The V call is TRBV29-1, the J call TRBJ2-1, with D perhaps TRBD1 (5 bases). The CDR3 has 14 amino acids. Looked up from germline, CDR1 is SQVTM and CDR2 is ANQGSEA. V was trimmed by 7 bases and J by 4 bases, leaving 17 bases between them. CDR3 DNA sequence: TGCAGCGCCCCAGGGCGGTCCTTGTACAATGAGCAGTTCTTC. Encoded protein: CSAPGRSLYNEQFF.

The rearrangement joins TRBV5-6 to TRBJ2-1; TRBD2 aligns across 13 bases. Germline V gives CDR1 SGHDT, CDR2 YYEEEE. The CDR3 runs 15 residues. V shed 5 bases, J shed 8 bases, and the junction held 7 bases outside the gene matches. CDR3 DNA: TGTGCCAGCAGGGATGGACTAGCGGGAGATTATGAGCAGTTCTTC. This gives the protein CASRDGLAGDYEQFF.

The chain is built from TRBV28 and TRBJ1-3, with D possibly TRBD1 on 5 matching bases. The CDR3 is 16 residues long. Trimming took off 6 bases at V and 4 bases at J, with 19 bases between the two ends. Germline-derived CDR1 and CDR2 are MDHEN and SYDVKM. The CDR3 coding sequence is TGTGCCAGCAGCTTGTGGGGGAGTGGAAGCGGAAACACCATATATTTT. It specifies CASSLWGSGSGNTIYF.

This clone was recorded once. The junction departs from the called germline gene at one end, perhaps through a read error. V is TRBV2 and J is TRBJ1-1; D unclear. This CDR3 comprises 17 residues. Germline V gene lookup returns CDR1 SNHLY and CDR2 FYNNEI. The CDR3 nucleotides read TGTGCCAGCAGTGAAACCCGAGGTGGGTTGGGTAACAATGAAGCTTTCTTT. Translated: CASSETRGGLGNNEAFF. Together with reference TRBV2 and TRBJ1-1, the CDR3 gives the full variable domain: EPEVTQTPSHQVTQMGQEVILRCVPISNHLYFYWYRQILGQKVEFLVSFYNNEISEKSEIFDDQFSVERPDGSNFTLKIRSTKLEDSAMYFCASSETRGGLGNNEAFFGQGTRLTVV.

The chain joins TRBV11-3 to TRBJ2-3; TRBD1 aligns across 8 bases. From germline, CDR1 is SGHNT and CDR2 YENEEA. The CDR3 consists of 14 residues. V lost 5 bases to trimming and J lost 2 bases; unmatched junction nucleotides: 3. Here the CDR3 reads CASSQGQATDTQYF. As DNA, the CDR3 is TGTGCCAGCAGCCAGGGACAGGCCACAGATACGCAGTATTTT.

The genes are TRBV15 and TRBJ2-7; the D is unclear. The germline V gene has CDR1 LNHNV and CDR2 YYDKDF (reference sequence). The CDR3 spans 13 residues. V was pared by 0 bases and J by 3 bases, with 6 bases between. The CDR3 region is CATSRDYNYEQYF. CDR3 DNA sequence: TGTGCCACCAGCAGAGATTATAACTACGAGCAGTACTTC.

This chain connects TRBV29-1 to TRBJ1-1; unclear D gene. Trimming removed 5 bases from V and 5 bases from J, with 15 bases in between. This CDR3 contains 13 residues. Germline CDR1 and CDR2: SQVTM and ANQGSEA. CDR3 region: CSVLRDSGTEAFF. As DNA, the CDR3 is TGCAGCGTTCTCCGGGATTCGGGGACTGAAGCTTTCTTT.

DNA of the CDR3: TGTGCCAGCAGCTCTCAGCTAGCTCGGACCTACGAGCAGTACTTC. Its protein is CASSSQLARTYEQYF. The V and J genes are TRBV11-2 and TRBJ2-7, with D tentatively TRBD2 (5 bases). Germline V gives CDR1 SGHAT, CDR2 FQNNGV. Trimming removed 4 bases at V and 2 bases at J, with 15 bases between. The length of the CDR3 is 15 residues.